Below, 22 T cell receptor beta chains from the same sample are listed, as sequenced in a study of blood T cell repertoires in COVID-19. Profiling relied on immunoSEQ multiplex PCR, and the TCRdb table lists in-frame clones only, not all of them. The data show just over 60,000 clones, over 75% seen once. The sample was peripheral blood. Receptor source: a man between 60 and 75 years old with acute or convalescent COVID-19.

This clone was detected a few times. The chain carries TRBV7-9 and TRBJ2-7; 7 positions match TRBD2. Per the germline V gene, CDR1 is SEHNR and CDR2 is FQNEAQ (reference sequence). This CDR3 is 16 amino acids long. V shed 3 bases, J shed 1 base, and the junction held 9 bases outside the gene matches. The CDR3: CASSFISAGLSYEQYF. In DNA form, the CDR3 reads TGTGCCAGCAGCTTCATCTCAGCGGGACTGTCCTACGAGCAGTACTTC.

V and J are TRBV7-9 and TRBJ2-7; weak D call: TRBD2 (5 bases). Trimming took 0 bases from V and 0 from J, leaving 6 bases between them. Germline assignment: CDR1 SEHNR and CDR2 FQNEAQ (reference sequence). CDR3 size: 14 residues. CDR3 amino acids: CASSLAGSSYEQYF. In DNA form, the CDR3 reads TGTGCCAGCAGCTTAGCAGGGAGCTCCTACGAGCAGTACTTC.

V usage is TRBV9 and J usage is TRBJ1-1; D ambiguous. V lost 2 bases and J 4 bases, leaving 12 bases between the germline ends. CDR1 is SGDLS and CDR2 is YYNGEE in the germline V gene. CDR3 length equals 14 residues. CDR3 nucleotides: TGTGCCAGCAGCGTGCAAGCGATTGCCACTGAAGCTTTCTTT. Amino acid sequence: CASSVQAIATEAFF.

The chain employs TRBV10-3 and TRBJ2-7; 11 nucleotides align to TRBD2. V was pared by 6 bases and J by 0 bases, with 1 base of the junction left unmatched. This CDR3 is 14 amino acids long. Germline V gives CDR1 ENHRY, CDR2 SYGVKD. CDR3 sequence reads: CAIRTSGNSYEQYF. Here the CDR3 DNA reads TGTGCCATCAGGACTAGCGGGAACTCCTACGAGCAGTACTTC.

This clone has a single count. The rearrangement links TRBV2 to TRBJ2-7, with D maybe TRBD2 (5 bases). The CDR3 is 14 residues long. The germline gives CDR1 SNHLY, CDR2 FYNNEI. V was clipped by 5 bases and J by 3 bases, with 14 bases between them. The CDR3 region is CASSPLASNYEQYF. In nucleotides, the CDR3 is TGTGCCAGCAGTCCCCTAGCTTCGAACTACGAGCAGTACTTC.

The chain joins TRBV27 to TRBJ1-1, with D perhaps TRBD1 (5 bases). V was cut by 3 bases and J by 4 bases, with 15 bases left in between. CDR1 and CDR2 (germline): MNHEY, SMNVEV (reference sequence). The CDR3 is made up of 15 amino acids. For the CDR3, the DNA is TGTGCCAGCAGTTTCAATAGACAGTATTCCACTGAAGCTTTCTTT. Translation gives CASSFNRQYSTEAFF.

V is TRBV5-8 and J is TRBJ1-1; TRBD1 might be the D (6 bases). Looked up from germline, CDR1 is SGHTS and CDR2 is YDEGEE. The CDR3 covers 13 residues. V shed 4 bases and J shed 5 bases, with 12 bases lying between them. CDR3 DNA sequence: TGTGCCAGCAGCAGGGGGTCCTGGACTGAAGCTTTCTTT. Amino acids: CASSRGSWTEAFF.

This clone has just a few counts. V and J are TRBV5-1 and TRBJ1-3; perhaps TRBD1 as D (5 bases). Germline V gives CDR1 SGHRS, CDR2 YFSETQ. V lost 2 bases and J lost 2, with 14 bases in between. CDR3 length: 16 residues. The CDR3 here is CASSLGAGLAGNTIYF. The CDR3 nucleotides read TGCGCCAGCAGCTTAGGGGCAGGGTTGGCTGGAAACACCATATATTTT.

This clone has only a few counts. V is TRBV11-2 and J is TRBJ2-7; D is unresolved. The V and J ends lost 0 bases and 4 bases respectively, with 4 bases between them. The germline gives CDR1 SGHAT, CDR2 FQNNGV. CDR3 length: 12 amino acids. CDR3 amino acids: CASSLDLYEQYF. CDR3 nucleotide sequence: TGTGCCAGCAGCTTAGATCTTTACGAGCAGTACTTC.

This clone is a singleton in its sample. The chain uses TRBV5-1 and TRBJ2-5; 9 bases line up with TRBD1. J was trimmed by 4 bases and V by 0 bases; bases with no gene match: 4. The CDR3 has 15 amino acids. Germline V lookup: CDR1 SGHRS, CDR2 YFSETQ. The CDR3 region is CASSLAGQGGETQYF. CDR3 DNA: TGCGCCAGCAGCTTGGCGGGACAGGGAGGAGAGACCCAGTACTTC. Using reference TRBV5-1 and TRBJ2-5 for the parts outside the CDR3, the full variable domain is KAGVTQTPRYLIKTRGQQVTLSCSPISGHRSVSWYQQTPGQGLQFLFEYFSETQRNKGNFPGRFSGRQFSNSRSEMNVSTLELGDSALYLCASSLAGQGGETQYFGPGTRLLVL.

The V call is TRBV24-1, the J call TRBJ2-3; TRBD1 matches 7 bases. The germline CDR1 and CDR2 sequences are KGHDR and SFDVKD. Losses at the gene ends were 5 bases for V and 10 bases for J; bases not matched to a gene: 5. The CDR3 runs to 12 residues. CDR3 nucleotides: TGTGCCACCAGTGGCTCAGGGGGAGCGCAGTATTTT. This codes for CATSGSGGAQYF.

The chain carries TRBV19 and TRBJ1-1, with D possibly TRBD1 on 6 matching bases. CDR1 LNHDA and CDR2 SQIVND come from the germline V gene (reference sequence). The CDR3 is 15 residues long. Between the trimmed V and J ends, which lost 5 bases and 1 base, there was a span of 14 bases. The CDR3 nucleotides are TGTGCCAGTAGTTCCCCAAGGACAGAGAACACTGAAGCTTTCTTT. Its translation is CASSSPRTENTEAFF.

The gene calls are TRBV19 and TRBJ1-1, with a weak D call TRBD1 (6 bases). Trimming removed 3 bases at V and 0 bases at J, with 17 bases between. Germline CDR1 is LNHDA and CDR2 is SQIVND (reference sequence). The length of the CDR3 is 17 residues. The CDR3 loop reads CASSILRGDLMNTEAFF. The DNA for the CDR3 is TGTGCCAGTAGTATCCTCAGGGGAGACCTTATGAACACTGAAGCTTTCTTT.

The V call is TRBV28, the J call TRBJ2-1; 7 nucleotides agree with TRBD1. This CDR3 is built from 15 residues. The junction had 9 bases not matched to a gene; V was cut back by 5 bases and J by 5 bases. From germline, CDR1 is MDHEN and CDR2 SYDVKM. The CDR3 loop reads CASSVQGVKNNEQFF. The CDR3 region has the DNA TGTGCCAGCAGTGTCCAGGGGGTGAAGAACAATGAGCAGTTCTTC.

This chain joins TRBV13 and TRBJ2-5, with TRBD2 as a possible D gene (6 bases). Germline V CDR1 and CDR2: PRHDT, FYEKMQ (reference sequence). The V gene lost 0 bases and the J gene lost 7 bases, with 9 bases spanning the gap. The CDR3 is 13 residues long. CDR3 in DNA: TGTGCCAGCAGCTTAGGCCCAGCGGGGACCCAGTACTTC. Residues: CASSLGPAGTQYF.

The genes are TRBV28 and TRBJ2-7; tentative D call: TRBD1 (5 bases). CDR1 MDHEN and CDR2 SYDVKM come from the germline V gene. The CDR3 runs to 15 residues. The germline V and J ends were trimmed by 1 base and 4 bases, with 14 bases remaining between them. This CDR3 reads CASSLYGRVTYEQYF. CDR3 DNA sequence: TGTGCCAGCAGTTTATATGGCAGGGTGACATACGAGCAGTACTTC.

The chain links TRBV28 to TRBJ1-2, with TRBD1 as a possible D gene (6 bases). Germline V gene data show CDR1 as MDHEN and CDR2 as SYDVKM. The CDR3 has 13 residues. Trimming took off 8 bases at V and 7 bases at J, with 17 bases between the two ends. CDR3 amino acids: CASRWGLRSGYTF. The CDR3 bases are TGTGCCAGCCGATGGGGGCTCCGTTCTGGCTACACCTTC.

The chain carries TRBV28 and TRBJ1-4; D remains unclear. V was cut by 2 bases and J by 3 bases, with 10 bases left in between. CDR1 and CDR2 (germline): MDHEN, SYDVKM. This CDR3 contains 15 residues. The CDR3 sequence: CASSLIQAPNEKLFF. The CDR3 DNA reads as TGTGCCAGCAGTTTAATTCAGGCCCCTAATGAAAAACTGTTTTTT.

The chain recombines TRBV5-1 with TRBJ2-3; TRBD1 matches at 8 bases. CDR1 and CDR2 from the germline V gene are SGHRS and YFSETQ. V trimming: 0 bases; J trimming: 6 bases; junction bases outside the gene matches: 0. This CDR3 spans 13 amino acids. The chain's CDR3 is CASSLGQGDTQYF. The CDR3 DNA follows: TGCGCCAGCAGCTTGGGACAGGGGGATACGCAGTATTTT.

The gene calls are TRBV30 and TRBJ1-6, with a weak D call TRBD1 (5 bases). V was trimmed by 0 bases and J by 0 bases, leaving 12 bases between them. The germline V gene encodes CDR1 GTSNPN and CDR2 SVGIG (reference sequence). The CDR3 covers 17 residues. In DNA, the CDR3 is TGTGCCTGGAGTGTACTGCAGGGCAGCTCCTATAATTCACCCCTCCACTTT. This codes for CAWSVLQGSSYNSPLHF.

The V call is TRBV6-5, the J call TRBJ2-5; TRBD1 is a possible D gene (5 bases). This CDR3 comprises 16 residues. Germline values: CDR1 MNHEY, CDR2 SVGAGI. Trimming shortened V by 0 bases and J by 4 bases, and 15 bases separated the two germline ends. The CDR3 bases are TGTGCCAGCAGTTACTCCCAGGGAATTTGGGGAGAGACCCAGTACTTC. Its protein is CASSYSQGIWGETQYF.

J is TRBJ1-1 and V is TRBV2, with unresolved D. The V end was cut by 1 base, the J end by 3 bases, with 9 bases between. Germline V gives CDR1 SNHLY, CDR2 FYNNEI. The CDR3 consists of 14 residues. This CDR3 is CASSEGGYYTEAFF. The CDR3 DNA follows: TGTGCCAGCAGTGAAGGCGGCTATTACACTGAAGCTTTCTTT.